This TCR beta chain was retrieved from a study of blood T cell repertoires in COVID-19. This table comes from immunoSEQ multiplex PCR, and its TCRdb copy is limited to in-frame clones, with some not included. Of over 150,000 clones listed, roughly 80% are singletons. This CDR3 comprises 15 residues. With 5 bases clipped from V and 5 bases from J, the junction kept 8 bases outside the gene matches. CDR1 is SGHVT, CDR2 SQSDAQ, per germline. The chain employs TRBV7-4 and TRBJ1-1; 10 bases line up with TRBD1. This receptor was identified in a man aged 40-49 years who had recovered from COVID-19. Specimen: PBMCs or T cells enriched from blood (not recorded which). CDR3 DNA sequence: TGTGCCAGCAGCGTACGGGACAGGGGAATGACTGAAGCTTTCTTT. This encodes CASSVRDRGMTEAFF.